The subject of this entry is one T cell receptor (beta chain). Antigen specificity is unknown. The data belong to a study of cytomegalovirus exposure and HLA in healthy donors. Primers: 60 Vbeta forward and 13 Jbeta reverse. TCRdb's copy holds only in-frame clones and misses some; the assay was immunoSEQ multiplex PCR. The sample includes under 200,000 clones, 80% to 85% of them seen just once. V lost 5 bases, J lost 7 bases, and 6 bases stayed unmatched. The CDR3 spans 13 residues. Germline-derived CDR1 and CDR2 are SGHAT and FQNNGV. General study results and limits: It emerged from a later analysis that several of the most significant clusters appeared to be linked to common viral pathogens. Segments of the TCR beta V type were, in most cases, productive about 87% or about 30% of the time in an earlier analysis.

The V and J genes are TRBV11-2 and TRBJ1-1; 8 bases map to TRBD1. The receptor was isolated from a woman aged 18-29 years in good health and CMV-seronegative. Sequencing used PBMCs. CDR3 loop: CASSPGGGVEAFF. In DNA form, the CDR3 reads TGTGCCAGCAGCCCAGGGGGCGGAGTTGAAGCTTTCTTT. The full variable domain, in which reference TRBV11-2 and TRBJ1-1 provide the parts outside the CDR3, is EAGVAQSPRYKIIEKRQSVAFWCNPISGHATLYWYQQILGQGPKLLIQFQNNGVVDDSQLPKDRFSAERLKGVDSTLKIQPAKLEDSAVYLCASSPGGGVEAFFGQGTRLTVV.